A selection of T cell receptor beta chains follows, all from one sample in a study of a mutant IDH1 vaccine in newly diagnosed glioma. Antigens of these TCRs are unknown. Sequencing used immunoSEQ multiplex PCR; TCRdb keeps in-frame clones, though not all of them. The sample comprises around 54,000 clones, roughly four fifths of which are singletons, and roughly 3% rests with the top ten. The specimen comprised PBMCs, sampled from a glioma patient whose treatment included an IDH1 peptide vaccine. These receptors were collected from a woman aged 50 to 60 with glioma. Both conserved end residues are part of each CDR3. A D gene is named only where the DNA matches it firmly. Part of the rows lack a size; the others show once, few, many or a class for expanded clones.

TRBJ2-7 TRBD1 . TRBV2 TGTGCCAGCAGTGCCTCCGGGACAGGGCCCCTATACGAGCAGTACTTC CASSASGTGPLYEQYF
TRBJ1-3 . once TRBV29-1 TGCAGCGGACAGAGCTCTGGAAACACCATATATTTT CSGQSSGNTIYF
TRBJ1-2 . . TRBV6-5 TGTGCCAGCAGTTACTCGAAAGGGTCGAGCGGCTACACCTTC CASSYSKGSSGYTF
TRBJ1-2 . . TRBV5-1 TGCGCCAGCAGCTTGGGGTCAGGGGTCTATGGCTACACCTTC CASSLGSGVYGYTF
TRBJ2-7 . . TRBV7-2 TGTGCCAGCAGCTTAAAAGCCACAGGGTACTACGAGCAGTACTTC CASSLKATGYYEQYF
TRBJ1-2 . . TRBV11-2 TGTGCCAGCAGCCAGCCCAGTGTGGGAGCGACTAACTATGGCTACACCTTC CASSQPSVGATNYGYTF
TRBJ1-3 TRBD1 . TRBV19 TGTGCCAGTAGTATTTCGACAGGGGGAGTCGGAAACACCATATATTTT CASSISTGGVGNTIYF
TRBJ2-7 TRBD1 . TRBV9 TGTGCCAGCAGCCCCAGAGGGACAGCACGGCACGAGCAGTACTTC CASSPRGTARHEQYF
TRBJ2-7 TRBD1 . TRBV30 TGTGCCTGGAGTGTACGAGGACAGGGTAGCGAGCAGTACTTC CAWSVRGQGSEQYF
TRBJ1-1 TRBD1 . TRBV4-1 TGCGCCAGCAGCCAAAAGTCCACCGGGACAGACATGAACACTGAAGCTTTCTTT CASSQKSTGTDMNTEAFF
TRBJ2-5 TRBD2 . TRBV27 TGTGCCAGCAGTCGGGTCGGGGGGTCCCACGGAGAGACCCAGTACTTC CASSRVGGSHGETQYF
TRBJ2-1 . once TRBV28 TGTGCCAGCAGTGAGGGCGGGGTTTACAATGAGCAGTTCTTC CASSEGGVYNEQFF
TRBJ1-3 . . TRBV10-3 TGTGCCATCAGTGACCCTGGGTCCCAAGGGGACACCATATATTTT CAISDPGSQGDTIYF
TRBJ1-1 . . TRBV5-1 TGCGCCAGCAGCCGGGCGGGGGTGAACACTGAAGCTTTCTTT CASSRAGVNTEAFF
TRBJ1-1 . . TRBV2 TGTGCCAGCAGTGACGGACGGCGGCCGGAGACTGAAGCTTTCTTT CASSDGRRPETEAFF
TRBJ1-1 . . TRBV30 TGTGCCTGGAGTGTCTCCTTGAACACTGAAGCTTTCTTT CAWSVSLNTEAFF
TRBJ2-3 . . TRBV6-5 TGTGCCAGCAGCTCCGCCCCTGGCACAGATACGCAGTATTTT CASSSAPGTDTQYF
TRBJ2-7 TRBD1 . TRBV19 TGTGCCAGTAGTTCGGGACAGGGGAAGCAGTACTTC CASSSGQGKQYF
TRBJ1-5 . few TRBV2 TGTGCCAGCAGTGAAGGGAGGGTTAGCAATCAGCCCCAGCATTTT CASSEGRVSNQPQHF
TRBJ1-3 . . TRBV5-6 TGTGCCAGCAGCTTTGCCGGACACGAAGAAGGAAACACCATATATTTT CASSFAGHEEGNTIYF
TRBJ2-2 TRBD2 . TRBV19 TGTGCCAGTAGTATAGTACCTAGCGGGGGCCATGACGGGGAGCTGTTTTTT CASSIVPSGGHDGELFF
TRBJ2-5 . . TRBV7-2 TGTGCCAGCAGCCCCTGGGGGAACCAGGTGACCCAGTACTTC CASSPWGNQVTQYF
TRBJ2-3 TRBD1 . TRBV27 TGTGCCAGCAGTTTACTACAGGGGGCATTAACAGATACGCAGTATTTT CASSLLQGALTDTQYF
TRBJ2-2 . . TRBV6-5 TGTGCCAGCAGTTACTCCGAGGTTCTGAACACCGGGGAGCTGTTTTTT CASSYSEVLNTGELFF
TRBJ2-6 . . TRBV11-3 TGTGCCAGCAGCTTAAGCGGCACCGGGTTTGGGGCCAACGTCCTGACTTTC CASSLSGTGFGANVLTF
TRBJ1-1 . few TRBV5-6 TGTGCCAGCAGCTTGGAAAAGGGCGCGGTGAACACTGAAGCTTTCTTT CASSLEKGAVNTEAFF
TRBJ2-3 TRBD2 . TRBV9 TGTGCCAGCAGCGTCCCCCGTAGCGGGGGGGTCTCAGATACGCAGTATTTT CASSVPRSGGVSDTQYF
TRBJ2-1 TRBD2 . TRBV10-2 TGCGCCAGCAGCCAAGGGAGGGGCTGGGACAATGAGCAGTTCTTC CASSQGRGWDNEQFF
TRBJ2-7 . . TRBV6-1 TGTGCCAGCAGTGTCACACGGGGGGACAGTGGCTACGAGCAGTACTTC CASSVTRGDSGYEQYF
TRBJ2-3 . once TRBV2 TGTGCCAGCAGTGTGCAGGGTGGTGCAGATACGCAGTATTTT CASSVQGGADTQYF
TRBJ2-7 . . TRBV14 TGTGCCAGCAGCCGCGAGGGGAATTTCTACGAGCAGTACTTC CASSREGNFYEQYF
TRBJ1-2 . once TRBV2 TGTGCCAGCACGGGGGGGGATGGCTACACCTTC CASTGGDGYTF
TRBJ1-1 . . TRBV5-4 TGTGCCAGCAGCGGGGCTACTGAAGCTTTCTTT CASSGATEAFF
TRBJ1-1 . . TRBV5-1 TGCGCCAGCAGCAATACAGCGAACACTGAAGCTTTCTTT CASSNTANTEAFF
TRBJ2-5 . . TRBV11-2 TGTGCCAGCAGCTTTATCTCTTCCTCGGGCAGAGAGACCCAGTACTTC CASSFISSSGRETQYF
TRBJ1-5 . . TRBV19 TGTGCCGGGGGGGACACAAGCAATCAGCCCCAGCATTTT CAGGDTSNQPQHF
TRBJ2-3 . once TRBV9 TGTGCCAGCAGCGTAGTCCCGGAGGGAGATACGCAGTATTTT CASSVVPEGDTQYF